This paragraph reports one T cell receptor (beta chain). The antigen it recognizes is unknown. No base quality values were provided; no much bigger clone lies one nucleotide off. These data originate in a study of T cells in tumors after PD-1 blockade (dated by TCRdb to about 2019). Turning to the overall study: Patients with prior checkpoint blockade, systemic immunosuppressant use, or recent radiotherapy or other anti-cancer therapy within 4 weeks were excluded. RECIST version 1.1 was used to assess clinical response. Some patients also continued taking vismodegib 150 mg daily during anti-PD-1 treatment. Patients received pembrolizumab 200 mg every 3 weeks or cemiplimab 350 mg every 2 weeks. Bulk TCR sequencing was performed on more than nine peripheral blood samples from a handful of patients to compare blood and tumor clonotypes. The study performed paired single-cell RNA and TCR sequencing on site-matched tumors from BCC or SCC patients before and after anti-PD-1 therapy. On average, peripheral blood samples had more than 90,000 TCR templates (range roughly 24,000-257,772) and 35,000 to 45,000 unique clonotypes.

The time point label, read with the paper, signifies: before anti-PD-1 therapy. For bulk TCRbeta sequencing, genomic DNA was extracted from tumor biopsies or peripheral blood, and input amounts ranged from about 616 ng to 6,500 ng. Every patient was a poor candidate for surgical resection and had histologically proven advanced or metastatic basal or squamous cell carcinoma. The basal cell carcinoma cohort was made up of roughly eleven patients, and bulk tumor TCR sequencing was performed for roughly 8 of these patients. The immunoSEQ platform was used for deep TCRbeta sequencing. The authors processed their data as follows. Only productive rearrangements were exported from the immunoSEQ Analyzer for downstream analysis. T cell phenotypes were assigned to bulk TCRbeta clonotypes by matching the clonotypes to single-cell RNA+TCR-seq clones with the same TCRbeta sequence. Tumor enrichment of a clone was calculated by dividing the clone's tumor frequency by the clone's PBMC frequency, both taken from bulk TCR sequencing. GLIPH was used to group TCRs into specificity groups, clusters of distinct TCRs likely recognizing common antigens via shared CDR3 motifs. The table comes from immuneACCESS by way of TCRdb, which keeps in-frame sequences with V and J called. Part of the clones is missing from these tables; in studies checked, under half for an unresolved V gene and the rest for unknown reasons. Clone size and the V and J calls come from that table; the DNA yielded D and trimming. In all, the sample holds roughly 48,000 clones, and 81% of those were seen once. Approximately 4% of the sample rests with the top ten.

Here is what the overall study found, with its caveats: Where the novel T cell clones came from was not determined, and possible sources could include lymphoid organs or rare unexpanded clones inside the tumor or in the tumor periphery. Around 43% of tumor TCR clonotypes were found in blood, and some novel exhausted tumor clones appeared in pre-treatment blood, suggesting peripheral recruitment.

This sequence originates from a human donor with basal cell carcinoma. The sequencing used PBMCs, collected before anti-PD-1 treatment.

The bases read TGTGCTAGTGGTTGGGGAAGGACTGAAGCTTTCTTT. Its coded protein is CASGWGRTEAFF. Here the chain combines TRBV12-5 and TRBJ1-1; the D segment cannot be called with confidence. The V and J ends are trimmed by 4 bases and 5 bases, leaving 8 bases between them. From the cysteine up to the phenylalanine, the CDR3 has a length of 12 residues. The CDR3 DNA has 36 bases and is translated from base 1. Sequences LGHNT (CDR1) and FRNRAP (CDR2) are obtained from the germline V gene.